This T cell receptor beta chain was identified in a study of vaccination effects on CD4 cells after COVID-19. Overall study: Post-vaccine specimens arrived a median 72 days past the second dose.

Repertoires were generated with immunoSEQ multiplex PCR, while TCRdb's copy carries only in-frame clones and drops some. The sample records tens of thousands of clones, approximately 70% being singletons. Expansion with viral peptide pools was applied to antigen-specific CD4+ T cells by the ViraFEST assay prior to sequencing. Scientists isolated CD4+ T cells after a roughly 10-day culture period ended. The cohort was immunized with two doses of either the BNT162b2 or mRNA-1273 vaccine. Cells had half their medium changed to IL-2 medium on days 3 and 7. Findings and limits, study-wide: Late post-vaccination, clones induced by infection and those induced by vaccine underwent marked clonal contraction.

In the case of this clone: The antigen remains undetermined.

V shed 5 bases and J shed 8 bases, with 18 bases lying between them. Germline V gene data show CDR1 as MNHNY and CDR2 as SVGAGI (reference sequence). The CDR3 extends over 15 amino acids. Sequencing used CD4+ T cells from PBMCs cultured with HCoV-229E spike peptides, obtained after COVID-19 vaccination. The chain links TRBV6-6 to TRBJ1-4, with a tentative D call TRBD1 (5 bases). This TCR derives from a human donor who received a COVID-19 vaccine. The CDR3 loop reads CASSVRVLGAEKLFF. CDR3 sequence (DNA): TGTGCCAGCAGTGTACGGGTGTTAGGGGCCGAAAAACTGTTTTTT.